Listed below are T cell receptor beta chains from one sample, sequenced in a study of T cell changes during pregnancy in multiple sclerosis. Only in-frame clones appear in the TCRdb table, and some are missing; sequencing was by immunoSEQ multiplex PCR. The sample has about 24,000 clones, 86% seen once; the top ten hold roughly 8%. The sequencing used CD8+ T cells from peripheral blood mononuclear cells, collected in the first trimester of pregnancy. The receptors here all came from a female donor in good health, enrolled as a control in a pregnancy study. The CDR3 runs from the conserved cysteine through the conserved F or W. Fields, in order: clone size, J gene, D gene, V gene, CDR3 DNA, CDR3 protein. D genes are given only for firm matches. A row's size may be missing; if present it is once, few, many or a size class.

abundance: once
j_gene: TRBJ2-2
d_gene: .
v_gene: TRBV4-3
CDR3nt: TGCGCCAGCAGCCAAGACTTAGGGGCACCGAACACCGGGGAGCTGTTTTTT
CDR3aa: CASSQDLGAPNTGELFF

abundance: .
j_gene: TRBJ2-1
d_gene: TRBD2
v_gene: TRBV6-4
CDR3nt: TGTGCCAGCAGTGATTCTAGCGGGGGGGCGAATGAGCAGTTCTTC
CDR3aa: CASSDSSGGANEQFF

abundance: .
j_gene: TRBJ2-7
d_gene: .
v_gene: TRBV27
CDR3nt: TGTGCCAGCAGTTTAGCAGGCTCGGCCTACGAGCAGTACTTC
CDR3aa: CASSLAGSAYEQYF

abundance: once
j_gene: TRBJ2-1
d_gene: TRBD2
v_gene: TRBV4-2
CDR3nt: TGTGCCAGCAGCCAAGATTGGGCTAGCGGGGGACTATACAATGAGCAGTTCTTC
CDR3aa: CASSQDWASGGLYNEQFF

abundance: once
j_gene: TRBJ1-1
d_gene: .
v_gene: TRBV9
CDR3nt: TGTGCCAGCAGCGAATCGGGGGGCAGGACTGAAGCTTTCTTT
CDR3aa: CASSESGGRTEAFF

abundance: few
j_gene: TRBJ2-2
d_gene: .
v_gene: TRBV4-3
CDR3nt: TGCGCCAGCAGCCAAGATCAGGACACCGGGGAGCTGTTTTTT
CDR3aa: CASSQDQDTGELFF

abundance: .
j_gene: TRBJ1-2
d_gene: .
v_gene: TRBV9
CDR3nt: TGTGCCAGCAGCGTAGGAGACAGTAACTATGGCTACACCTTC
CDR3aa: CASSVGDSNYGYTF

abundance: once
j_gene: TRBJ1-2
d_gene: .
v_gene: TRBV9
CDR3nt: TGTGCCAGCAGCACAGGACGGGACTATGGCTACACCTTC
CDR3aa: CASSTGRDYGYTF

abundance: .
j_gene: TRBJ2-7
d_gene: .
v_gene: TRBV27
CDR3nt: TGTGCCAGCAGTTCCCCAGGGGTCCATACCGAGCAGTACTTC
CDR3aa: CASSSPGVHTEQYF

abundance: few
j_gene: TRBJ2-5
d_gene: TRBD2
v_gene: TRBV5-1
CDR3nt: TGCGCCAGCTCCCCCAGCGGGGGGCAGGGAGAGACCCAGTACTTC
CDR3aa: CASSPSGGQGETQYF

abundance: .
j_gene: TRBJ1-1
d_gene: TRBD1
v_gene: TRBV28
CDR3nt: TGTGCCAGCAGTTTACTGGGACAGTTTTACGAAGCTTTCTTT
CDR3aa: CASSLLGQFYEAFF

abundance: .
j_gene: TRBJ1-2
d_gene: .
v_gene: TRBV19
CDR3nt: TGTGCCAGTAGTCCAGGGGAATCCTATGGCTACACCTTC
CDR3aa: CASSPGESYGYTF

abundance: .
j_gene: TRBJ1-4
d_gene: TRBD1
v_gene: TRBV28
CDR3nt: TGTGCCAGCAGTTTTCCCGGGACAGGGGGTGAAAAACTGTTTTTT
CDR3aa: CASSFPGTGGEKLFF

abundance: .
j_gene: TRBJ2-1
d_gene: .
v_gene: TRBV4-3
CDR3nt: TGCGCCAGCAGGAATACAGGGACGAATGAGCAGTTCTTC
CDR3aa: CASRNTGTNEQFF

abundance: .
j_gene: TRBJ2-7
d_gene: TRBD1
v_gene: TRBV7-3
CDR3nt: TGTGCCAGCAGCTTCACCGGAGGACAGGCCTACGAGCAGTACTTC
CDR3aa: CASSFTGGQAYEQYF

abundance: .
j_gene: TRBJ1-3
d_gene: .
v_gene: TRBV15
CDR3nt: TGTGCCACCAGCAGAGATGGGGCCCTTTCTACTGGAAACACCATATATTTT
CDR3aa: CATSRDGALSTGNTIYF

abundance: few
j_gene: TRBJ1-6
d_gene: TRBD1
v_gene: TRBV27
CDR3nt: TGTGCCAGCAGTTATGTGGGACAGGGAAATTCACCCCTCCACTTT
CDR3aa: CASSYVGQGNSPLHF

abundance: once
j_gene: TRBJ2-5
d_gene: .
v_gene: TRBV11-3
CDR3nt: TGTGCCAGCAGTAGATTCGGAGAGACCCAGTACTTC
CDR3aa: CASSRFGETQYF

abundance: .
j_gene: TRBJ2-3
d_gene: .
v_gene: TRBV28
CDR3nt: TGTGCCAGCAGGTCCCCTCCAGATACGCAGTATTTT
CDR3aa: CASRSPPDTQYF

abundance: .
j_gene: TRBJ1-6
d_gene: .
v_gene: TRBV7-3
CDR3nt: TGTGCCAGCAGCTTGCAGGGTGGCAATTCACCCCTCCACTTT
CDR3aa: CASSLQGGNSPLHF

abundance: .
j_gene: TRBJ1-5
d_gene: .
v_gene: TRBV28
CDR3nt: TGTGCCAGCAGTTCGCAGGGGAAACTAAATCAGCCCCAGCATTTT
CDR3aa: CASSSQGKLNQPQHF

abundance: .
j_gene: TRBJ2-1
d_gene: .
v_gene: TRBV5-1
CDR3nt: TGCGCCAGCAGCTTGGTGCAGGGCTCCTACAATGAGCAGTTCTTC
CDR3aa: CASSLVQGSYNEQFF

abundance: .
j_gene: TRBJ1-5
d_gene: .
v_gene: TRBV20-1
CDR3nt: TGCAGTGCTAGGGGGGCTAGGCCCCAGCATTTT
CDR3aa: CSARGARPQHF

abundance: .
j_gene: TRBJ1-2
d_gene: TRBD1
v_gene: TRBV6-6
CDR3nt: TGTGCCAGCAGCGCTACAGGGGGAGGCTATGGCTACACCTTC
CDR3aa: CASSATGGGYGYTF

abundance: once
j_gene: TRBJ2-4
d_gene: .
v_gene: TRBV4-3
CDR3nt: TGCGCCAGCAGCCAAGAACCAGATGCAAACATTCAGTACTTC
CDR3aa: CASSQEPDANIQYF

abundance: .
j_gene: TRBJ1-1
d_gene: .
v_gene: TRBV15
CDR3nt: TGTGCCATCAGCAGGGGCCGAAACACTGAAGCTTTCTTT
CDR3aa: CAISRGRNTEAFF

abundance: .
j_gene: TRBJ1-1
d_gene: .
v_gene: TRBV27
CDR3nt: TGTGCCAGCAGTTTATCGAGTCAGGGCTACACTGAAGCTTTCTTT
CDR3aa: CASSLSSQGYTEAFF

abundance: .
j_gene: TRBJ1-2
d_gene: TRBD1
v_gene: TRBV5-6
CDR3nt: TGTGCCAGCAGCCCAGGGACAGTATTTTACACCTTC
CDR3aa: CASSPGTVFYTF

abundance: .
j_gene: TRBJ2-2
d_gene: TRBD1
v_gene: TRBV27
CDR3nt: TGTGCCAGCAGTTTATCGGGGACAGGGGCCGGGGAGCTGTTTTTT
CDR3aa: CASSLSGTGAGELFF

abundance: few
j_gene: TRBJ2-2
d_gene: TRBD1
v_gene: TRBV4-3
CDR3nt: TGCGCCAGCAGCCAAGTAGCCGGCCAAAGGGGGCCCACCGGGGAGCTGTTTTTT
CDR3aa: CASSQVAGQRGPTGELFF

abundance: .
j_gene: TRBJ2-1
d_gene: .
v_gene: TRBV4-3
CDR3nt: TGCGCCAGCAGCCAAGAACTGAGGGATAACAATGAGCAGTTCTTC
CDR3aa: CASSQELRDNNEQFF

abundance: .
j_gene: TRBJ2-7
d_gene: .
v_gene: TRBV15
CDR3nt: TGTGCCACCAGCAGTACCCGAACGCGCGAGCAGTACTTC
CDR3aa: CATSSTRTREQYF

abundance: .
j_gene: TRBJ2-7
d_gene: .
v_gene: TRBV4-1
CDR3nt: TGCGCCAGCAGCCAAGATTTGGACAGCTCCTACGAGCAGTACTTC
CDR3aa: CASSQDLDSSYEQYF

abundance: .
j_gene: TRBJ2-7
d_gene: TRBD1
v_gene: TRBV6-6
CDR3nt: TGTGCCAGCAGTTCTTCCGGGACAGGGGGCGAATACGAGCAGTACTTC
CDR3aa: CASSSSGTGGEYEQYF

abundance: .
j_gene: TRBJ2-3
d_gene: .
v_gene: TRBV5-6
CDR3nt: TGTGCCAGCAGCTTGGAGGGGGCAGATACGCAGTATTTT
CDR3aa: CASSLEGADTQYF

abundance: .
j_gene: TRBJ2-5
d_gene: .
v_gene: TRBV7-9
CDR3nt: TGTGCCAGCAGCCCCGACAGCCAAGAGACCCAGTACTTC
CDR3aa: CASSPDSQETQYF

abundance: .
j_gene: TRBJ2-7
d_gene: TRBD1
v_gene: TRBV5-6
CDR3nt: TGTGCCAGCAGCTGGACAGGGAGCTACGAGCAGTACTTC
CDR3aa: CASSWTGSYEQYF

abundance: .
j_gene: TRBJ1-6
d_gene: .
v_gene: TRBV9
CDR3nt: TGTGCCAGCAGCGTAGGCGGTAATTCACCCCTCCACTTT
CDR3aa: CASSVGGNSPLHF

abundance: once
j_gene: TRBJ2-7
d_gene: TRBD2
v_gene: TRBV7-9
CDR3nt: TGTGCCACCAACCCTCCGGGGGGGGGCCACGAGCAGTACTTC
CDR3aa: CATNPPGGGHEQYF

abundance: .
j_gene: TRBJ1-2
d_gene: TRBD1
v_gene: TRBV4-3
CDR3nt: TGCGCCAGCAGCCAAGTAACAGGGGGCATGGATAGCTATGGCTACACCTTC
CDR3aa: CASSQVTGGMDSYGYTF

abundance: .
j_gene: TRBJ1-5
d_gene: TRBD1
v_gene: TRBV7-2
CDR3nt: TGTGCCAGCAGCCGGGACAGCGCTAATCAGCCCCAGCATTTT
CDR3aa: CASSRDSANQPQHF

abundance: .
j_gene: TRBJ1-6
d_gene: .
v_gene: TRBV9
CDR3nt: TGTGCCAGCAGCGTATCAGGGCTAATGCGGAATTCACCCCTCCACTTT
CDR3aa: CASSVSGLMRNSPLHF

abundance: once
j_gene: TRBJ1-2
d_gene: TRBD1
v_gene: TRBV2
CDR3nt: TGTGCCAGCAGTGCACAGGGGCCAAGGAATGGCTACACCTTC
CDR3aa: CASSAQGPRNGYTF

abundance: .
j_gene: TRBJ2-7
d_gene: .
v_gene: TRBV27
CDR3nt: TGTGCCAGCAGTTCCCACCGGACAGTCTACGAGCAGTACTTC
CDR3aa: CASSSHRTVYEQYF

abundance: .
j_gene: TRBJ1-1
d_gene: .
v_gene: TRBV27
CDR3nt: TGTGCCAGCAGTTTCGGGGTCATGAACACTGAAGCTTTCTTT
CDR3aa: CASSFGVMNTEAFF

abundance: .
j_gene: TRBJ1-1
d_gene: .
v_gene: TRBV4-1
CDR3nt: TGCGCCAGCAGCCAAGAGGGGGAGGAGGGAGGTGCTTTCTTT
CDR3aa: CASSQEGEEGGAFF

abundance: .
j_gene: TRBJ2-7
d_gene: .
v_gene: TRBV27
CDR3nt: TGTGCCAGCAGACCTGAATACTTCTCCTACGAGCAGTACTTC
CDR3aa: CASRPEYFSYEQYF

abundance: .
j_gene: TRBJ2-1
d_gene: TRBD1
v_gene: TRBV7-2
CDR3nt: TGTGCCAGCAGCTTAGAGGATTTTTGGACAGGGGTGTACAATGAGCAGTTCTTC
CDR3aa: CASSLEDFWTGVYNEQFF

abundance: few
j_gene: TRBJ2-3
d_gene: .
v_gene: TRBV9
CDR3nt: TGTGCCAGCAGCGTAGACGGGGAAGATACGCAGTATTTT
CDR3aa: CASSVDGEDTQYF

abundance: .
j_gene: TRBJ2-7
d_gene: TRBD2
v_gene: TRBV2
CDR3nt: TGTGCCAGCAGCGGGGGGATTTTGTCCGAGCAGTACTTC
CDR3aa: CASSGGILSEQYF

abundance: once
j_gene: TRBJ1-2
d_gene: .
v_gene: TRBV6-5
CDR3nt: TGTGCCAGCAGTTCGGGGGGCATAAACTATGGCTACACCTTC
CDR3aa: CASSSGGINYGYTF